A selection of T cell receptor beta chains follows, all from one sample in a study of T cell responses to AZD1222 COVID-19 vaccine. TCRdb keeps only in-frame clones here, not all; method: immunoSEQ multiplex PCR. The sample has fewer than 120,000 clones, 85% to 95% seen once; the top ten hold approximately 2.9%. The starting material was peripheral blood, obtained 28 days after the second AZD1222 dose. These receptors all stem from an adult who received the AZD1222 COVID-19 vaccine. The CDR3 runs from the conserved cysteine through the conserved F or W. Each record gives: CDR3 DNA, CDR3 protein, clone size, J gene, V gene, D gene. A D gene is named only where the DNA matches it firmly. Clone size is stated in some rows and not others, as once, few, many or a class when expanded.

TGTGCCAGCAGCGAACAGTCTGGGGGGAATTACAATGAGCAGTTCTTC CASSEQSGGNYNEQFF once TRBJ2-1 TRBV11-3 NA
TGTGCCAGCAGCGTAGGGCGAACCGGGGAGCTGTTTTTT CASSVGRTGELFF NA TRBJ2-2 TRBV9 NA
TGTGCCAGCAGTCTCGTAGTTTGGCAGCCCCAGCATTTT CASSLVVWQPQHF NA TRBJ1-5 TRBV28 NA
TGTGCCAGCAGTGAACAGGGGGTAGTTACAGATACGCAGTATTTT CASSEQGVVTDTQYF NA TRBJ2-3 TRBV25-1 TRBD1
TGCGCCAGCAGCCCGGACGGACAAAGAGGCTACACCTTC CASSPDGQRGYTF NA TRBJ1-2 TRBV5-1 NA
TGTGCCAGTAGTATTGAGACCCTTTCCTACGAGCAGTACTTC CASSIETLSYEQYF NA TRBJ2-7 TRBV19 NA
TGTGCCAGCAGCGTCCTACCCTACAATGAGCAGTTCTTC CASSVLPYNEQFF NA TRBJ2-1 TRBV6-5 NA
TGTGCCTGGACAAAACAAGCGGGGGTGGGCACTGAAGCTTTCTTT CAWTKQAGVGTEAFF NA TRBJ1-1 TRBV30 NA
TGTGCCAGCATTTTCTCGACTTTGGCCGATGAAGCTTTCTTT CASIFSTLADEAFF NA TRBJ1-1 TRBV6-6 NA
TGTGCCAGCAGCCTTCAGGGCCGGGGGGCTTTCTTT CASSLQGRGAFF NA TRBJ1-1 TRBV3-1/TRBV3-2 NA
TGTGCTAGTGGTTTGGGAGCGACTGGGGATCAGCCCCAGCATTTT CASGLGATGDQPQHF once TRBJ1-5 TRBV12-5 NA
TGTGCCAGCAGTTTATCCGACCCAACCGGTTACGAGCAGTACTTC CASSLSDPTGYEQYF NA TRBJ2-7 TRBV27 NA
TGTGCCAGTAGTTATTACAGGGATCAGCCCCAGCATTTT CASSYYRDQPQHF NA TRBJ1-5 TRBV19 NA
TGTGCCAGCAAGAACCGTGGCAGCGAGCAGTTCTTC CASKNRGSEQFF NA TRBJ2-1 TRBV27 NA
TGCAGCGTTGTCTTGTCTAGGGTATCCGGGGAGCTGTTTTTT CSVVLSRVSGELFF NA TRBJ2-2 TRBV29-1 NA
TGTGCCAGCAGCCCGCCCGGAGGGACAGGGAAGTCGGTATCCTACGAGCAGTACTTC CASSPPGGTGKSVSYEQYF NA TRBJ2-7 TRBV11-2 TRBD1
TGTGCCAGCAGCCAGACGCCCCGGACGAATAACTATGGCTACACCTTC CASSQTPRTNNYGYTF NA TRBJ1-2 TRBV3-1/TRBV3-2 NA
TGTGCCAGCAGCTTGGCCAAGCCAACGAATCGAGTAACCCTCCACTTT CASSLAKPTNRVTLHF NA TRBJ1-6 TRBV5-8 NA
TGTGCCAGCCATTATGGAGCCAATCAGCCCCAGCATTTT CASHYGANQPQHF NA TRBJ1-5 TRBV19 NA
TGTGCCAGCAGCTTATCAACCGGGCCCGACACCGGGGAGCTGTTTTTT CASSLSTGPDTGELFF NA TRBJ2-2 TRBV7-7 NA
TGTGCCAGCAGCACTACAGGGTACTACGAGCAGTACTTC CASSTTGYYEQYF few TRBJ2-7 TRBV7-6 NA
TGTGCCATCAGTGAAGGTAAGGGCAGCGACGAGCAGTACTTC CAISEGKGSDEQYF once TRBJ2-7 TRBV10-3 NA
TGTGCCATCAGTGAATACCAGGAGAATGGCTACACCTTC CAISEYQENGYTF NA TRBJ1-2 TRBV10-3 NA
TGTGCCAGCAGCCTATGGGGTGATGGCTACACCTTC CASSLWGDGYTF once TRBJ1-2 TRBV11-2 NA
TGTGCCAGCAGTTTTTCCTCTATCCCGAGCTCCTACGAGCAGTACTTC CASSFSSIPSSYEQYF once TRBJ2-7 TRBV28 NA
TGTGCCATCAGCCCCGACAGGCAAAGGGATGAAAAACTGTTTTTT CAISPDRQRDEKLFF NA TRBJ1-4 TRBV10-3 NA
NA CASSSSTGSGETQYF NA TRBJ2-5 TRBV6-5 NA
TGTGCCAGTAAAGCCGGAACAGATACGCAGTATTTT CASKAGTDTQYF NA TRBJ2-3 TRBV19 NA
TGTGCCAGCAGTTACGGACTAGTAAGAGATACGCAGTATTTT CASSYGLVRDTQYF NA TRBJ2-3 TRBV6-5 TRBD2
TGTGCCAGCAGTATAAACAGGGGTACTGAAGCTTTCTTT CASSINRGTEAFF NA TRBJ1-1 TRBV12-3/TRBV12-4 TRBD1
TGTGCCAGCGGGGCGGGGTCCGGCTACACCTTC CASGAGSGYTF NA TRBJ1-2 TRBV2 NA
TGTGCCCTAGAGGAGGCTAGCGGGGGACCAGATACGCAGTATTTT CALEEASGGPDTQYF few TRBJ2-3 TRBV6-5 TRBD2
TGTGCCGGATCTTCGGCAGCTCCACCTTACGAGCAGTACTTC CAGSSAAPPYEQYF NA TRBJ2-7 TRBV6-5 NA
TGCGCCAGCAGCTTGGAGCGCCCGCTCGGCTACACCTTC CASSLERPLGYTF NA TRBJ1-2 TRBV5-1 NA
TGTGCCAGCAGTTACCTATGGTCAGGGCGGGGGACTGAAGCTTTCTTT CASSYLWSGRGTEAFF NA TRBJ1-1 TRBV6-5 NA
TGTGCCAGCAGCGTAGATGAGGGGGACTATGGCTACACCTTC CASSVDEGDYGYTF NA TRBJ1-2 TRBV9 NA
TGTGCCAGCAGTTCCCGCGACGACCCCTCTGGAAACACCATATATTTT CASSSRDDPSGNTIYF NA TRBJ1-3 TRBV6-5 NA
TGTGCCAGCTCCCCCAGCGAGAGTCATAATTCACCCCTCCACTTT CASSPSESHNSPLHF NA TRBJ1-6 TRBV18 NA
TGCGCCAGCAGTGACCCTCTGGACGGACGGAATCAGCCCCAGCATTTT CASSDPLDGRNQPQHF NA TRBJ1-5 TRBV10-2 NA
TGTGCCAGCAGCCCGGGACTAGGGAGCCACGAGCAGTACTTC CASSPGLGSHEQYF NA TRBJ2-7 TRBV5-6 TRBD2
TGCAGTGCTAGTAACGGATGGGCCGTCCCCTACAATGAGCAGTTCTTC CSASNGWAVPYNEQFF NA TRBJ2-1 TRBV20-1 NA
TGTGCCAGCAGCCAGCGACACTCAGCTAACTATGGCTACACCTTC CASSQRHSANYGYTF NA TRBJ1-2 TRBV3-1/TRBV3-2 NA
TGCGCCAGCAGCCGGCCCTTCGACGGGGATAATGAAAAACTGTTTTTT CASSRPFDGDNEKLFF NA TRBJ1-4 TRBV5-1 NA
TGTGCCAGCAGCTTAGATCCCGGGCCTACCGTCGAGCAGTACTTC CASSLDPGPTVEQYF NA TRBJ2-7 TRBV11-2 NA
TGCGCCAGCAGCTTAGCCCAGGAAGGCACTGAAGCTTTCTTT CASSLAQEGTEAFF once TRBJ1-1 TRBV5-1 NA
TGTGCCAGCAGTGATCCGGGACAGGAGGATCAGCCCCAGCATTTT CASSDPGQEDQPQHF NA TRBJ1-5 TRBV2 TRBD1
TGTGCCAGCAGCCTAAGTAGGGTCCGGGAGACCCAGTACTTC CASSLSRVRETQYF NA TRBJ2-5 TRBV5-6 NA
TGTGCCAGCAGCCAATCTGACAGATTGAACACTGAAGCTTTCTTT CASSQSDRLNTEAFF NA TRBJ1-1 TRBV3-1/TRBV3-2 NA
TGTGCCAGCAGTTTAGAAGGGCTCCATACGCAGTATTTT CASSLEGLHTQYF NA TRBJ2-3 TRBV27 NA
TGTGCCAGCAGGCAGGGGGGAACAGATACGCAGTATTTT CASRQGGTDTQYF once TRBJ2-3 TRBV12-3/TRBV12-4 NA
TGTGCCAGCCGATTCTGGGGTGTCGGCACTGAAGCTTTCTTT CASRFWGVGTEAFF NA TRBJ1-1 TRBV5-6 NA
TGTGCTAGTGGTTTGGACCCCCTCGGGGGCACTGAAGCTTTCTTT CASGLDPLGGTEAFF NA TRBJ1-1 TRBV12-5 NA
TGTGCCAGCACGGGGCACAACTATGGCTACACCTTC CASTGHNYGYTF NA TRBJ1-2 TRBV6-6 NA
TGTGCCAGCAGCCAAAGCGGGACTCGGAACACCATATATTTT CASSQSGTRNTIYF NA TRBJ1-3 TRBV11-3 NA
TGTGCCAGCAGTTCTCGCGGACAGGGGTTGGGCTACACCTTC CASSSRGQGLGYTF NA TRBJ1-2 TRBV27 TRBD1